Below are 9 T cell receptor beta chains sequenced from a single sample in a study of blood T cell repertoires in COVID-19. Here immunoSEQ multiplex PCR was the method, and the copy in TCRdb shows in-frame clones only, minus some. The table has tens of thousands of clones, around 77% seen once. The sample consisted of peripheral blood. These receptors were obtained from a woman aged 70 to 79 with COVID-19, enrolled during active disease.

The chain is built from TRBV2 and TRBJ2-2; D uncertain. The germline V gene has CDR1 SNHLY and CDR2 FYNNEI. The CDR3 is made up of 15 amino acids. Trimming took off 3 bases at V and 4 bases at J, with 12 bases between the two ends. In DNA form, the CDR3 reads TGTGCCAGCAGTGATCCCGGTTCGGGCACCGGGGAGCTGTTTTTT. Amino acid sequence: CASSDPGSGTGELFF.

The chain combines TRBV27 with TRBJ1-1, with 7 bases lining up with TRBD1. Germline-derived CDR1 and CDR2 are MNHEY and SMNVEV (reference sequence). Trimming removed 6 bases from V and 11 bases from J; junction bases left unmatched: 12. This CDR3 is 13 amino acids long. In DNA, the CDR3 is TGTGCCAGCAGACCCATTCAGGGGGATCGGGCTTTCTTT. This codes for CASRPIQGDRAFF.

This clone occurred a few times. Other nucleotide sequences from this sample produce the same CDR3. The chain combines TRBV7-8 with TRBJ2-1, with a weak D call TRBD2 (5 bases). CDR3 length: 13 amino acids. Trimming pared 3 bases from V and 7 bases from J, leaving 10 bases between. Germline assignment: CDR1 SGHVS and CDR2 FQNEAQ. CDR3 nucleotide sequence: TGTGCCAGCAGCTTTGCCTCGGGGAATGAGCAGTTCTTC. Protein product: CASSFASGNEQFF.

The V call is TRBV18, the J call TRBJ2-7; 10 bases map to TRBD1. Trimming cost V 7 bases and J 5 bases; bases outside gene matches: 5. The CDR3 runs to 13 residues. The germline gives CDR1 KGHSH, CDR2 LQKENI. CDR3 nucleotide sequence: TGTGCCAGCTGTCCCGGGACAGGGGACGAGCAGTACTTC. Amino acid sequence: CASCPGTGDEQYF.

The gene calls are TRBV29-1 and TRBJ1-1, with D possibly matching TRBD1 (5 bases). In germline, CDR1 is SQVTM, CDR2 ANQGSEA. CDR3 length: 13 amino acids. Trimming stripped 1 base from V and 5 bases from J, with 11 bases between. CDR3 loop: CSVEAARDTEAFF. DNA for the CDR3: TGCAGCGTTGAAGCAGCCAGGGATACTGAAGCTTTCTTT.

CDR3 nucleotides: TGTGCCACCAGCAGAGATCTAAGCGGGGGTTTCAATGAGCAGTTCTTC. This encodes CATSRDLSGGFNEQFF. V gene TRBV15 combines with J gene TRBJ2-1, with 8 bases lining up with TRBD2. The CDR3 totals 16 residues. The trim removed 0 bases at V and 6 bases at J, leaving 7 bases unmatched. Looked up from germline, CDR1 is LNHNV and CDR2 is YYDKDF (reference sequence).

The chain couples TRBV15 to TRBJ2-1; D might be TRBD1 (5 bases). CDR1 is LNHNV and CDR2 is YYDKDF in the germline V gene (reference sequence). Trimming took off 0 bases at V and 3 bases at J, with 18 bases between the two ends. The CDR3 has 18 residues. As DNA, the CDR3 is TGTGCCACCAGCAGAGATCTAGTAGGGCAGGGCCTCTACAATGAGCAGTTCTTC. Its protein is CATSRDLVGQGLYNEQFF.

The chain is built from TRBV18 and TRBJ2-7; 9 positions agree with TRBD1. CDR1 is KGHSH, CDR2 LQKENI, per germline. J lost 2 bases, V lost 3 bases, and 11 bases had no gene match. CDR3 length: 17 residues. The CDR3 DNA sequence: TGTGCCAGCTCACCCTTCACCGGGACAGGGACAACCTACGAGCAGTACTTC. Encoded protein: CASSPFTGTGTTYEQYF.

The chain carries TRBV19 and TRBJ2-3; 7 positions match TRBD2. Germline V gives CDR1 LNHDA, CDR2 SQIVND (reference sequence). The CDR3 sequence is 14 residues long. Unmatched junction bases numbered 7, after V lost 6 bases and J lost 4 bases. As DNA, the CDR3 is TGTGCCAGTAGGAAGCGGGACGGACCAGATACGCAGTATTTT. It encodes CASRKRDGPDTQYF.